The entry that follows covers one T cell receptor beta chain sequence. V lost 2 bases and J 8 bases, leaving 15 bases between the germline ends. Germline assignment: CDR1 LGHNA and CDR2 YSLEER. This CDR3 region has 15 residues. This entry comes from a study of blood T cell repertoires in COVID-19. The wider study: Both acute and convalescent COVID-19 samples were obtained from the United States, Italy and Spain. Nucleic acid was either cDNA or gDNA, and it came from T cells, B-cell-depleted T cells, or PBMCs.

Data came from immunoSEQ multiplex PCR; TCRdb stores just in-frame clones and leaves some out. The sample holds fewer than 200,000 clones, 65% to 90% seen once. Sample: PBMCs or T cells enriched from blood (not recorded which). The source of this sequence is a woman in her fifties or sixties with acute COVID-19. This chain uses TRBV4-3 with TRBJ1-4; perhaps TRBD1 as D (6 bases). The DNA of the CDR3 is TGCGCCAGCAGCCAACTCGAGGGGGTTAGAGAAAAACTGTTTTTT. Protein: CASSQLEGVREKLFF.